The 30 T cell receptor beta chains below come from one sample, sequenced in a study of circulating tumor DNA in untreated peripheral T-cell lymphoma. The method was immunoSEQ multiplex PCR; TCRdb's version includes in-frame clones alone and lacks a portion of them. This sample has around 10,000 clones; around 74% occur once, and the top ten carry roughly 28%. Sample: tumor tissue. The source is a human donor with peripheral T-cell lymphoma.

J is TRBJ1-1 and V is TRBV19; D remains ambiguous. Per the germline V gene, CDR1 is LNHDA and CDR2 is SQIVND (reference sequence). The CDR3 has 13 amino acids. V lost 5 bases and J 0 bases, leaving 7 bases between the germline ends. CDR3 amino acids: CASSASLNTEAFF. For the CDR3, the DNA is TGTGCCAGTAGTGCCAGCCTGAACACTGAAGCTTTCTTT.

This clone turned up a few times. This chain links TRBV6-8 with TRBJ1-5; 9 bases match TRBD1. The CDR3 runs 16 residues. Germline lookup yields CDR1 MNHGY and CDR2 SAAAGT. With V trimmed by 2 bases and J by 5 bases, 7 bases remained unmatched. The chain's CDR3 is CASSYRGQGAHQPQHF. The CDR3, as DNA: TGTGCCAGCAGTTACCGGGGACAGGGCGCTCATCAGCCCCAGCATTTT.

Remarks on this clone: Germline and junction disagree at one end, which may indicate a read error. J is TRBJ2-1 and V is TRBV6-8, with D perhaps assigned TRBD1 or TRBD2 (5 bases each). The CDR3 length is 15 residues. Per the germline V gene, CDR1 is MNHGY and CDR2 is SAAAGT. The CDR3 sequence is CASSLGTPYYNKQFF. The CDR3 DNA reads as TGTGCCAGCAGTCTAGGGACCCCCTACTACAATAAGCAGTTCTTC.

This clone has a single count. The chain has TRBV19 and TRBJ1-5, with a weak D call TRBD1 (6 bases). V lost 5 bases, J lost 6 bases, and 23 bases lay in between. In germline, CDR1 is LNHDA, CDR2 SQIVND (reference sequence). The CDR3 extends over 17 amino acids. CDR3 region: CASSALLGGLDSQPQHF. DNA of the CDR3: TGTGCCAGTAGTGCCCTTTTAGGTGGGCTGGACAGTCAGCCCCAGCATTTT.

This rearrangement joins TRBV11-3 to TRBJ2-3; D not resolved. CDR3 length: 14 residues. The V end was cut by 1 base, the J end by 4 bases, with 9 bases between. Per germline, CDR1 SGHNT and CDR2 YENEEA. CDR3 protein: CASSLGFLPDTQYF. Here the CDR3 DNA reads TGTGCCAGCAGCTTAGGCTTCCTCCCAGATACGCAGTATTTT.

The CDR3: CASSYRSLTNEKLFF. The DNA of the CDR3 is TGTGCCAGTAGTTACCGTTCCCTAACTAATGAAAAACTGTTTTTT. The J gene is TRBJ1-4, the V gene TRBV19; D call uncertain. CDR3 length: 15 residues. V lost 5 bases and J lost 1, with 11 bases in between. Looked up from germline, CDR1 is LNHDA and CDR2 is SQIVND (reference sequence).

This chain joins TRBV6-8 and TRBJ1-1; D unresolved. This CDR3 comprises 12 residues. CDR1 and CDR2 from the germline V gene are MNHGY and SAAAGT. V lost 6 bases to trimming and J lost 0 bases, with 5 bases between them. CDR3 coding DNA: TGTGCCAGCAGCTTACTGAACACTGAAGCTTTCTTT. Translating gives CASSLLNTEAFF.

About this clone: At one end the junction does not follow the germline gene, possibly because of a read error. This rearrangement joins TRBV25-1 to TRBJ1-1; 7 bases align to TRBD1. In germline, CDR1 is MGHDK, CDR2 SYGVNS. The CDR3 runs to 16 residues. The CDR3 sequence: CASSPTTGARGTEAFF. The CDR3 DNA sequence: TGTGCTAGCAGTCCAACTACCGGGGCCAGGGGGACTGAAGCTTTCTTT.

The chain is built from TRBV6-7 and TRBJ1-6; a possible D gene is TRBD1 (6 bases). TRBV6-7 is reported as an ORF; its role is uncertain. The CDR3 has 18 amino acids. V shed 5 bases and J shed 3 bases, with 20 bases lying between them. The CDR3 DNA is TGTGCCAGCAGTGAATCCTCGGGACACCAGCGCTATAATTCACCCCTCCACTTT. This gives the protein CASSESSGHQRYNSPLHF.

The J gene is TRBJ2-6, the V gene TRBV18; 7 nucleotides match TRBD1. The CDR3 totals 19 residues. Germline V gene sequence: CDR1 KGHSH, CDR2 LQKENI. V shed 6 bases and J 0 bases; nucleotides not matched to a gene: 14. Here the CDR3 DNA reads TGTGCCAGCTCTCAAAGGGGACAGTGCCTCATCTCTGGGGCCAACGTCCTGACTTTC. Its translation: CASSQRGQCLISGANVLTF. The variable domain in full, completed from reference TRBV18 and TRBJ2-6, reads NAGVMQNPRHLVRRRGQEARLRCSPMKGHSHVYWYRQLPEEGLKFMVYLQKENIIDESGMPKERFSAEFPKEGPSILRIQQVVRGDSAAYFCASSQRGQCLISGANVLTFGAGSRLTVL.

The chain has TRBV23-1 and TRBJ1-5; a possible D gene is TRBD1 (6 bases). TRBV23-1 is labeled an ORF, and its function is uncertain. This CDR3 is 14 amino acids long. Trimming stripped 5 bases from V and 2 bases from J, with 10 bases between. For the CDR3, the DNA is TGCGCCAGCAGTACAGGGTTTGGCAATCAGCCCCAGCATTTT. Its translation is CASSTGFGNQPQHF.

As concerns this clone: The junction and the germline gene differ at one end; a read error may be behind it. The CDR3 region is CASSPGTGGGNQSQHF. The CDR3 region has the DNA TGTGCCAGCAGTCCCGGGACAGGGGGCGGCAATCAGTCCCAGCATTTT. The chain uses TRBV6-8 and TRBJ1-5; TRBD1 agrees at 12 bases. The CDR3 is made up of 16 amino acids. Germline V gene lookup returns CDR1 MNHGY and CDR2 SAAAGT.

The V and J genes are TRBV15 and TRBJ1-1, with D unclear. V was trimmed by 3 bases and J by 3 bases, leaving 11 bases between them. Germline CDR1 and CDR2: LNHNV and YYDKDF (reference sequence). The CDR3 sequence is 14 residues long. The CDR3 loop is CATSRSAADTEAFF. CDR3 DNA: TGTGCCACCAGCAGGTCAGCAGCCGACACTGAAGCTTTCTTT.

J is TRBJ2-7 and V is TRBV10-2, with D perhaps TRBD1 (6 bases). The germline CDR1 and CDR2 sequences are WSHSY and SAAADI. The CDR3 runs to 13 residues. V was clipped by 6 bases and J by 5 bases, with 14 bases between them. The CDR3 region is CASSDRWADEQYF. DNA for the CDR3: TGCGCCAGCAGCGACAGGTGGGCGGACGAGCAGTACTTC.

J is TRBJ2-5 and V is TRBV9, with TRBD2 matching over 8 bases. The CDR3 consists of 16 residues. The germline V gene encodes CDR1 SGDLS and CDR2 YYNGEE. The V and J ends lost 5 bases and 1 base, in that order; junction bases with no gene match: 10. CDR3 coding DNA: TGTGCCAGCAGGAAGAGGACTAGCCCACCCCAAGAGACCCAGTACTTC. Its protein is CASRKRTSPPQETQYF.

V gene TRBV6-8 combines with J gene TRBJ1-2, with a tentative D call TRBD1 (5 bases). The CDR3 runs 13 residues. CDR1 MNHGY and CDR2 SAAAGT come from the germline V gene. Trimming shortened V by 6 bases and J by 0 bases, and 8 bases separated the two germline ends. This CDR3 is CASSSGPNYGYTF. The CDR3 region has the DNA TGTGCCAGCAGCTCGGGACCTAACTATGGCTACACCTTC.

This rearrangement joins TRBV28 to TRBJ2-7, with D tentatively TRBD1 (5 bases). V lost 5 bases, J lost 2 bases, and 16 bases lay in between. Germline V gene data show CDR1 as MDHEN and CDR2 as SYDVKM. The CDR3 consists of 15 residues. CDR3 coding DNA: TGTGCCAGCAGTACTTCAGGGTGGCCCCCCTACGAGCAGTACTTC. Translated, it gives CASSTSGWPPYEQYF.

The chain is built from TRBV19 and TRBJ1-2; D gene uncertain. Germline V CDR1 and CDR2: LNHDA, SQIVND (reference sequence). This CDR3 is built from 13 residues. Deletions cut 0 bases from V and 4 bases from J, with 6 bases between. CDR3 residues: CASSIDLSYGYTF. CDR3 sequence (DNA): TGTGCCAGTAGTATAGATCTAAGCTATGGCTACACCTTC.

The genes are TRBV7-6 and TRBJ2-2, with D unclear. The germline V and J ends were trimmed by 2 bases and 7 bases, with 17 bases remaining between them. Germline V lookup: CDR1 SGHVS, CDR2 FNYEAQ. The CDR3 is 16 amino acids. The CDR3 is CASSLFASYGRGELFF. The CDR3 DNA reads as TGTGCCAGCAGCTTATTCGCCAGCTACGGTCGCGGGGAGCTGTTTTTT.

This chain links TRBV7-6 with TRBJ1-6, with 9 nucleotides matching TRBD1. The CDR3 totals 15 residues. Germline V gives CDR1 SGHVS, CDR2 FNYEAQ. The ends lost 5 bases at V and 9 bases at J; junction bases unmatched: 8. The CDR3 DNA reads TGTGCCAGCAGCACGTTACAGGGGGCGGGTTCACCCCTCCACTTT. Translation gives CASSTLQGAGSPLHF.

This clone occurred a few times. The V call is TRBV11-3, the J call TRBJ2-7, with TRBD1 identical over 7 bases. Germline V gene sequence: CDR1 SGHNT, CDR2 YENEEA. This CDR3 has 15 amino acids. Trimming at V came to 5 bases and at J to 0 bases, leaving 7 bases not matched to a gene. CDR3 residues: CASSRDSSSSYEQYF. The CDR3 DNA is TGTGCCAGCAGCCGGGACAGCTCGAGCTCCTACGAGCAGTACTTC.

Here the CDR3 DNA reads TGCAGCGTTGAATATGTAGGGTTAGCCCTGGAAGCTTTCTTT. Translation gives CSVEYVGLALEAFF. V gene TRBV29-1 combines with J gene TRBJ1-1, with D hard to call. The CDR3 loop spans 14 amino acids. Per germline, CDR1 SQVTM and CDR2 ANQGSEA. Trimming left V 2 bases short and J 8 bases short, with 18 bases between.

This clone has a handful of counts. The chain couples TRBV19 to TRBJ1-4; a possible D gene is TRBD1 (6 bases). The length of the CDR3 is 15 residues. Between the trimmed V and J ends, which lost 5 bases and 4 bases, there was a span of 14 bases. The V gene's germline CDR1 is LNHDA and CDR2 SQIVND (reference sequence). The CDR3 is CASSAPTGLNEKLFF. CDR3 sequence (DNA): TGTGCCAGTAGTGCCCCGACAGGTCTTAATGAAAAACTGTTTTTT.

The V call is TRBV14, the J call TRBJ2-7; perhaps TRBD1 as D (7 bases). Germline V gene data show CDR1 as SGHDN and CDR2 as FVKESK. This CDR3 region has 15 residues. V lost 1 base, J lost 5 bases, and 15 bases lay in between. CDR3 nucleotide sequence: TGTGCCAGCAGCCAAGTGGCCCAGGGGGGAAACGAGCAGTACTTC. The encoded protein is CASSQVAQGGNEQYF.

The chain uses TRBV10-3 and TRBJ2-7, with D perhaps TRBD2 (5 bases). Germline-derived CDR1 and CDR2 are ENHRY and SYGVKD. CDR3 length equals 14 residues. V was trimmed by 11 bases and J by 5 bases, leaving 22 bases between them. CDR3 nucleotide sequence: TGTGCCGCCAAGAGGGCAGGCCCAAAGGACGAGCAGTACTTC. This codes for CAAKRAGPKDEQYF.

This chain's CDR3 is CASSRTSGSYEQYF. The CDR3 region has the DNA TGTGCCAGCAGCCGGACGTCTGGCTCCTACGAGCAGTACTTC. The genes are TRBV11-1 and TRBJ2-7; D is uncertain. Germline CDR1 is SGHAT and CDR2 is FQDESV (reference sequence). V gave up 5 bases and J gave up 0 bases, with 11 bases separating them. This CDR3 is 14 amino acids long.

The chain joins TRBV29-1 to TRBJ1-1, with D possibly TRBD1 on 5 matching bases. This CDR3 is built from 14 residues. Germline CDR1 SQVTM, CDR2 ANQGSEA. V lost 7 bases to trimming and J lost 4 bases, with 19 bases between them. The CDR3 here is CSAGARDGLTEAFF. The CDR3 DNA is TGCAGCGCTGGGGCACGGGACGGGCTCACTGAAGCTTTCTTT.

This clone was seen a single time. The V and J genes are TRBV18 and TRBJ2-3; no clear D gene. Germline CDR1 KGHSH, CDR2 LQKENI. Trimming removed 3 bases at V and 0 bases at J, with 4 bases between. The CDR3 covers 13 residues. The CDR3 DNA sequence: TGTGCCAGCTCACCGTATAGCACAGATACGCAGTATTTT. This codes for CASSPYSTDTQYF.

The V and J genes are TRBV23-1 and TRBJ2-1, with D perhaps being TRBD1 or TRBD2 (6 bases each). TRBV23-1 carries the ORF label, with uncertain function. This CDR3 spans 13 amino acids. Trimming shortened V by 6 bases and J by 12 bases, and 18 bases separated the two germline ends. DNA for the CDR3: TGCGCCAGCAGCCCGGGGACTTCGGGGGCGCAGTTCTTC. Translation: CASSPGTSGAQFF.

Details on this clone: Relative to the germline gene, one junction end is altered; a read error may explain this. The CDR3 DNA reads TGTGCCATCAGTGTGGGGACAGACACCGGGGAGCTGTTTTTT. Translation gives CAISVGTDTGELFF. The chain uses TRBV6-8 and TRBJ2-2, with TRBD1 matching over 7 bases. CDR3 length: 14 residues. Germline V lookup: CDR1 MNHGY, CDR2 SAAAGT.